One T cell receptor beta chain is described in this entry. Its antigen is currently not known. Within one base of it there is no much larger clone, and no base qualities were kept. Participants in the prospective study were enrolled through a virtual design, were aged about 18 to 89 years, and lived in 24 United States geographic areas. In the prospective study, participants were assigned to cohorts based on the clinical history participants reported in a screening survey and a study questionnaire. In the prospective study, mobile phlebotomists collected whole blood, serum and a nasopharyngeal or oropharyngeal swab from each participant. Additional blood draws and questionnaires over an approximately two-month period could optionally be provided by prospective study participants. Before DNA extraction, prospective study blood samples were shipped either frozen or at room temperature. TCRbeta CDR3 regions were amplified from genomic DNA using the immunoSEQ Assay, a bias-controlled multiplex PCR. The original pipeline was this. The number of nucleated cells in each sample was estimated by amplification of reference gene primers within the assay. Sequence reads were collapsed and filtered to measure the absolute abundance of every unique TCRbeta CDR3 rearrangement. For each sample, productive Simpson clonality was calculated by taking the square root of Simpson's diversity index across productive rearrangements. The table comes from immuneACCESS by way of TCRdb, which keeps in-frame sequences with V and J called. Part of the clones is missing from these tables; in studies checked, under half for an unresolved V gene and the rest for unknown reasons. For V, J and clone size, that table is used; D and trimming come from the DNA. The sample table holds about 360,000 clones, of which about 87% were seen once. The leading ten clones occupy around 1.9% of the sample.

These data originate in a study of blood T cell repertoires in COVID-19 (TCRdb year 2020). Regarding the research as a whole: Recovered participants in ImmuneRACE Cohort 3 were defined as having two consecutive negative NP/OP PCR tests, clearance from a healthcare professional, or resolution of symptoms. Where HLA class I and class II types were available, the types were taken from metadata supplied by the sample provider, not from assay-based typing. The dataset comprised deeply sampled blood TCRbeta repertoires from subjects exposed to, actively infected with, or recovered from COVID-19. The sample metadata nearly always contained a de-identified subject ID, COVID-19 status, age in years and sex. Collaborator samples came from the United States, Italy and Spain and covered acute and convalescent phases of COVID-19. The prospective study material was composed of cDNA or gDNA derived from T cells, B-cell-depleted T cells, or PBMCs. Samples were obtained from the ongoing ImmuneRACE study (first 160 participants) and from approximately 1,200 subjects provided by 6 global collaborators. The repertoires were released in a freely available public database meant as a resource for research on the immune response to SARS-CoV-2. What the work shows at the level of the full study, not this receptor alone: How much clinical and demographic metadata was included differed by source and by participant, and the metadata was provided uncurated.

The receptor's source is a man aged 40-55 years in a cohort exposed to, infected with or recovered from COVID-19 (not recorded which). The specimen sequenced was PBMCs or T cells enriched from blood (not recorded which).

The base sequence is TGCAGCGTTGGAGTTCGTGGAGACAGGGGCACTGAAGCTTTCTTT. This encodes CSVGVRGDRGTEAFF. The chain is made from TRBV29-1 and TRBJ1-1; TRBD1 agrees with 8 junctional bases. From the germline V gene, CDR1 is SQVTM and CDR2 is ANQGSEA. From cysteine to phenylalanine, the CDR3 is 15 amino acids long. The kept DNA is CDR3 alone, 45 bases in frame from the first base. V trim: 4 bases; J trim: 4 bases; unmatched bases: 11.